The entry below describes one T cell receptor (beta chain). With 4 bases removed from V and 2 bases from J, the gap between germline ends came to 19 bases. This CDR3 contains 17 residues. The V gene's germline CDR1 is SGDLS and CDR2 YYNGEE. These data originate in a study of cytomegalovirus exposure and HLA in healthy donors. Data came from immunoSEQ multiplex PCR; TCRdb stores just in-frame clones and leaves some out. Of over 90,000 clones listed, just under 95% are singletons. This TCR was recovered from a young woman in good health and CMV-seronegative. The J gene is TRBJ2-1, the V gene TRBV9; TRBD2 is a possible D gene (6 bases). The sample taken for sequencing was PBMCs. For the CDR3, the DNA is TGTGCCAGCAGCCATGTATTTAGCGGAGCCACCTACAATGAGCAGTTCTTC. Translation: CASSHVFSGATYNEQFF. The entire variable domain, with the rest obtained from reference TRBV9 and TRBJ2-1, is as follows: DSGVTQTPKHLITATGQRVTLRCSPRSGDLSVYWYQQSLDQGLQFLIQYYNGEERAKGNILERFSAQQFPDLHSELNLSSLELGDSALYFCASSHVFSGATYNEQFFGPGTRLTVL.